This T cell receptor beta chain was sequenced for a study of T cell responses to AZD1222 COVID-19 vaccine. Comments on this clone: Mismatch with germline at one junction end may stem from a read error.

The CDR3 consists of 12 residues. Germline V lookup: CDR1 SGHNT, CDR2 YYREEE (reference sequence). Profiling relied on immunoSEQ multiplex PCR, and the TCRdb table lists in-frame clones only, not all of them. Counted here are about 140,000 clones, around 90% occurring once; the ten biggest clones make up about 3%. This sample comprised peripheral blood, obtained on day 0 of AZD1222 vaccination. This receptor was obtained from an adult in good health. The chain has TRBV5-4 and TRBJ1-2; 7 bases line up with TRBD1. CDR3 sequence: CASSLYPGQTFF. The CDR3 nucleotides are TGTGCCAGCAGCTTGTATCCGGGACAGACCTTCTTC.